This TCR beta chain was sequenced during a study of T cells in Graves' hyperthyroidism and ophthalmopathy. Whole-study findings and limits: Most thyroid clonotypes with frequency above 0.001 were detected in blood.

The CDR3 consists of 14 residues. The V gene lost 6 bases and the J gene lost 0 bases, with 11 bases spanning the gap. Looked up from germline, CDR1 is MNHNY and CDR2 is SVGAGI (reference sequence). The investigators amplified TCR beta CDR3 regions from RNA transcripts. A first-round RT-PCR of the TCR CDR3 used the HTBI primer set. MiXCR was run by TCRdb on the multiplex PCR reads, yielding one entry per CDR3 protein. The data show a few hundred thousand distinct CDR3 sequences, about 43% seen once. This clonotype was counted many times. Its antigen remains unknown. Sample: peripheral blood or thyroid tissue (not recorded which). This sequence joins TRBV6-6 and TRBJ1-1; D not resolved. The sequence was collected from a woman between 18 and 30 years old with Graves' hyperthyroidism. The CDR3 loop is CASRREVMNTEAFF. CDR3 DNA sequence: TGTGCCAGCAGGCGGGAGGTCATGAACACTGAAGCTTTCTTT.